The entry that follows covers one T cell receptor beta chain sequence. This sample is part of a study of blood T cell repertoires in COVID-19. From germline, CDR1 is GTSNPN and CDR2 SVGIG (reference sequence). CDR3 length equals 14 residues. J lost 9 bases, V lost 2 bases, and 10 bases had no gene match. Generated by immunoSEQ multiplex PCR, the TCRdb table keeps only in-frame clones and is missing some. In the table there are tens of thousands of clones, less than 80% of which are singletons. This rearrangement joins TRBV30 to TRBJ2-7; 10 bases match TRBD2. The TCR sequence derives from a human donor in a cohort sampled during active COVID-19. The sample comprised peripheral blood. The CDR3 here is CAWSRGLAEPAQYF. The CDR3, as DNA: TGTGCCTGGAGTAGAGGACTAGCGGAACCCGCGCAGTACTTC.